This TCR beta chain derives from a study of cytomegalovirus exposure and HLA in healthy donors. General study findings and limits: Cytomegalovirus association was listed for roughly 160 TCR beta chains. Cytomegalovirus status was reportedly diagnosed by the classifier with high specificity and sensitivity. There were some public TCRs occurring in many donors, but most TCR sequences were rare.

In the case of this clone: Its matching antigen is unknown.

The repertoire was sequenced with immunoSEQ multiplex PCR; TCRdb's copy has only in-frame clones and lacks some. The profile covers around 300,000 clones, with 65% to 90% appearing a single time and roughly 1% taken by the ten largest. CDR1 and CDR2 (germline): SGHTA, FQGNSA. The ends lost 2 bases at V and 5 bases at J; junction bases unmatched: 1. This CDR3 is built from 15 residues. The sequence came from a woman between 18 and 29 years old in good health and CMV-seronegative. The chain couples TRBV7-2 to TRBJ1-6, with 9 positions matching TRBD1. Material: PBMCs. The chain's CDR3 is CASSLWDRDNSPLHF. In DNA, the CDR3 is TGTGCCAGCAGCTTATGGGACAGGGATAATTCACCCCTCCACTTT.